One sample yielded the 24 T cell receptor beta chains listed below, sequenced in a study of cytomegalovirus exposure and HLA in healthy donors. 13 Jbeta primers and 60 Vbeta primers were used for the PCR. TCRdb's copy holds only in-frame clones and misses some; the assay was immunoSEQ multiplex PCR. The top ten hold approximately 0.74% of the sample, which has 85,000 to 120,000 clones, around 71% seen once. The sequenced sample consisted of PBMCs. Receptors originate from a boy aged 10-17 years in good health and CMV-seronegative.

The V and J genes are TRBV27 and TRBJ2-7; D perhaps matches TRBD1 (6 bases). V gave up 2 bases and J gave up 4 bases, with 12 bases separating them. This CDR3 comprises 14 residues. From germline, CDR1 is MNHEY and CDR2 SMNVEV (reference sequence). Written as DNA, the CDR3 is TGTGCCAGCAGTTTAGCCGGACAGATTTACGAGCAGTACTTC. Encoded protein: CASSLAGQIYEQYF.

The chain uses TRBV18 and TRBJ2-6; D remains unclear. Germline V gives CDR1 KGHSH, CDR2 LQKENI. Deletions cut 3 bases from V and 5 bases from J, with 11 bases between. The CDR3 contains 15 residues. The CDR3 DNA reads TGTGCCAGCTCACCCTCAGCGAAGAGGGCCAACGTCCTGACTTTC. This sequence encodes CASSPSAKRANVLTF.

The CDR3 DNA reads as TGTGCCAGCAGTTACTCAGCCCGGGACATCTCCTACGAGCAGTACTTC. It is translated as CASSYSARDISYEQYF. The V and J genes are TRBV6-5 and TRBJ2-7; D is perhaps TRBD1 (6 bases). Germline values: CDR1 MNHEY, CDR2 SVGAGI. The CDR3 contains 16 residues. Trimming took 0 bases from V and 0 from J, leaving 12 bases between them.

The CDR3 DNA follows: TGTGCCAGCAGGGGGGACGTAAAAGTTTTACAGGGGGTCTTATGGCCCCAGCATTTT. Its translation: CASRGDVKVLQGVLWPQHF. The chain uses TRBV28 and TRBJ1-5; 8 bases agree with TRBD1. This CDR3 is 19 amino acids long. V shed 6 bases, J shed 9 bases, and the junction held 25 bases outside the gene matches. Germline values: CDR1 MDHEN, CDR2 SYDVKM.

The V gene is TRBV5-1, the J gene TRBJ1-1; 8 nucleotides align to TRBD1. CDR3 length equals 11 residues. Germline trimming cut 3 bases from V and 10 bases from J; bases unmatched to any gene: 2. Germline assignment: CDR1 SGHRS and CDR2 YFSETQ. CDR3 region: CASSSGTGAFF. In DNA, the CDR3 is TGCGCCAGCAGCTCCGGGACAGGAGCTTTCTTT.

The CDR3 DNA follows: TGCGCCAGCCTCAACCCGGGAGGGGATGAGCAGTTCTTC. As protein: CASLNPGGDEQFF. V and J are TRBV5-1 and TRBJ2-1, with TRBD2 matching over 8 bases. The germline V gene has CDR1 SGHRS and CDR2 YFSETQ. Germline trimming cut 7 bases from V and 8 bases from J; bases unmatched to any gene: 8. This CDR3 is built from 13 residues.

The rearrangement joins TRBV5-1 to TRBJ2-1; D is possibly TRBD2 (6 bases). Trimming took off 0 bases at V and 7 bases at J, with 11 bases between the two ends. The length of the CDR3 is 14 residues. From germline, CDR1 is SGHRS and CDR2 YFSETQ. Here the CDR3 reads CASSLVAAGNEQFF. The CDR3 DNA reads TGCGCCAGCAGCTTGGTGGCAGCGGGTAATGAGCAGTTCTTC.

DNA of the CDR3: TGCGCCAGCAGCTTAGGGGGGGCGGGGGAAAAACTGTTTTTT. Protein: CASSLGGAGEKLFF. The chain employs TRBV4-1 and TRBJ1-4; maybe TRBD1 (6 bases). The CDR3 runs to 14 residues. V was trimmed by 5 bases and J by 8 bases, leaving 15 bases between them. Germline values: CDR1 MGHRA, CDR2 YSYEKL.

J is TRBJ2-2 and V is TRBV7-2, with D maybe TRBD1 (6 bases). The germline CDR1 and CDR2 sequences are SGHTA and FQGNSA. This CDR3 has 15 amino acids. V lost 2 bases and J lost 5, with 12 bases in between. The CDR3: CASSLINRATGELFF. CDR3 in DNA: TGTGCCAGCAGCTTAATAAACAGGGCTACCGGGGAGCTGTTTTTT.

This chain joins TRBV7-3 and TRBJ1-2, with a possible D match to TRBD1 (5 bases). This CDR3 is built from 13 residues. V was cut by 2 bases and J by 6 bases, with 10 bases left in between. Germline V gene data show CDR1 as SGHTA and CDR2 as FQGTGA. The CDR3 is CASSLRGIDGYTF. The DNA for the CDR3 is TGTGCCAGCAGCTTACGGGGGATTGATGGCTACACCTTC.

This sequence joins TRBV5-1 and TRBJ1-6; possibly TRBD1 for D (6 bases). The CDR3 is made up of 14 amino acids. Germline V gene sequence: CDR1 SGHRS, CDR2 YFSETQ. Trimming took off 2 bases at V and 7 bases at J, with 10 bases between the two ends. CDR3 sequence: CASSFRTDNSPLHF. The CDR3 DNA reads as TGCGCCAGCAGCTTTCGGACAGACAATTCACCCCTCCACTTT.

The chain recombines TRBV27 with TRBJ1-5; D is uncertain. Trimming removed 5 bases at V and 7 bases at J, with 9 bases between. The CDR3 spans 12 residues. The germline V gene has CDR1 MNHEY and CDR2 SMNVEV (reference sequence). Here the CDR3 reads CASSVIGQPQHF. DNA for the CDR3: TGTGCCAGCAGTGTTATTGGCCAGCCCCAGCATTTT.

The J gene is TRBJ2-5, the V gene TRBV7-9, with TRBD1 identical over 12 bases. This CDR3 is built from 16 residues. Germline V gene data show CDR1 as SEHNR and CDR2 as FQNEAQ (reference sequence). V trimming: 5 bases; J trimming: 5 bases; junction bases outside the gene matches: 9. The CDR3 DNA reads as TGTGCCAGCAGCATTTCCGGGACAGGGGGCACGGAGACCCAGTACTTC. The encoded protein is CASSISGTGGTETQYF.

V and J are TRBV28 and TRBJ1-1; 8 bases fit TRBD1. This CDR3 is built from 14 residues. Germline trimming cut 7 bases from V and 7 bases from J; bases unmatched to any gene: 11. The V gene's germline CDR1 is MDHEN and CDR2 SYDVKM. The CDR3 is CASTRTGKGFEAFF. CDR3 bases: TGTGCCAGCACGAGGACAGGGAAGGGGTTTGAAGCTTTCTTT.

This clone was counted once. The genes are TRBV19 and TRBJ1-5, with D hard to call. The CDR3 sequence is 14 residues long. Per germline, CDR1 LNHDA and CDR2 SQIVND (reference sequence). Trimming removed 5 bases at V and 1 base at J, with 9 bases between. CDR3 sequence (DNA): TGTGCCAGTAGTTTGAGGGCCAGCAATCAGCCCCAGCATTTT. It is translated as CASSLRASNQPQHF.

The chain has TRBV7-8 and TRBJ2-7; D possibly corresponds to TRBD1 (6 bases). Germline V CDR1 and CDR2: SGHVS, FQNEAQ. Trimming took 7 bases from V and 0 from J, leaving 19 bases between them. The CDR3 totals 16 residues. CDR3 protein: CASTAYRVSSSYEQYF. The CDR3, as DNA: TGTGCCAGCACTGCCTACAGGGTTTCGAGCTCCTACGAGCAGTACTTC.

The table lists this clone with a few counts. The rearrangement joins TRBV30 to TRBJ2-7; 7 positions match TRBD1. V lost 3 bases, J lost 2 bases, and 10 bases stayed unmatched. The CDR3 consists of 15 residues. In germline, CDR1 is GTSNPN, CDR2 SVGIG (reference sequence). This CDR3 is CAWRAPGTAAYEQYF. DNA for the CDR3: TGTGCCTGGAGGGCCCCCGGGACAGCAGCCTACGAGCAGTACTTC.

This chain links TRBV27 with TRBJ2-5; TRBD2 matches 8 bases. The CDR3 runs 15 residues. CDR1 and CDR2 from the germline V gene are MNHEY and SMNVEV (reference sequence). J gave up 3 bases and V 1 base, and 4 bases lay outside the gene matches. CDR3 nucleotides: TGTGCCAGCAGTTTATACAGCGGGGGAGAAGAGACCCAGTACTTC. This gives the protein CASSLYSGGEETQYF.

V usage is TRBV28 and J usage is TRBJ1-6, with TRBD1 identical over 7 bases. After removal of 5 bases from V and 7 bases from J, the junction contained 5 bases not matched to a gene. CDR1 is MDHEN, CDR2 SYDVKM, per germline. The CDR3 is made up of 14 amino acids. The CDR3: CASSDWTGNSPLHF. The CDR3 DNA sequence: TGTGCCAGCAGTGACTGGACAGGAAATTCACCCCTCCACTTT.

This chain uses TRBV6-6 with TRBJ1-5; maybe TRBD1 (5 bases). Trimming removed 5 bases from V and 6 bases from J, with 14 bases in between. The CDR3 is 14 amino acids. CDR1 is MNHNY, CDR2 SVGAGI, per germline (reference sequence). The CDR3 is CASSRPSQGQPQHF. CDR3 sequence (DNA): TGTGCCAGCAGTCGACCCTCTCAGGGTCAGCCCCAGCATTTT.

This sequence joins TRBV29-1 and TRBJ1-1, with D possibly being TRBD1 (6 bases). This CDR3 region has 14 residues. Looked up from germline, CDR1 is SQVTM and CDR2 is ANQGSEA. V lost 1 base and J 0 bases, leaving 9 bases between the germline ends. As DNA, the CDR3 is TGCAGCGTTGAAGGGACAGCCATGAACACTGAAGCTTTCTTT. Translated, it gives CSVEGTAMNTEAFF.

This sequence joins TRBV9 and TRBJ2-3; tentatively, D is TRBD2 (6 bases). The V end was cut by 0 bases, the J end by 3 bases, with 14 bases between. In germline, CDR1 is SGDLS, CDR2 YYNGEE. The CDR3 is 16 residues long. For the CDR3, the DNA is TGTGCCAGCAGCGTAGGGTCCGGGGGAAAGACAGATACGCAGTATTTT. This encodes CASSVGSGGKTDTQYF.

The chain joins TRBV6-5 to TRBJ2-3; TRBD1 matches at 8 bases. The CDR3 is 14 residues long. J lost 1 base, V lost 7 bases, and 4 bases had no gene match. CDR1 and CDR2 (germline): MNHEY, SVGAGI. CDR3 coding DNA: TGTGCCAGCAAGAGGACAGGGCGCACAGATACGCAGTATTTT. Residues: CASKRTGRTDTQYF.

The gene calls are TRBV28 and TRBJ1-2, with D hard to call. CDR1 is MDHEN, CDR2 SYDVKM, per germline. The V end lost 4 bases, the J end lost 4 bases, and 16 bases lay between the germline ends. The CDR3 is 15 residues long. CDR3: CASSSDWTPTYGYTF. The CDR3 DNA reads TGTGCCAGCAGTTCCGATTGGACTCCGACCTATGGCTACACCTTC.